Here is one TCR beta chain with its context. Its matching antigen is unknown. The CDR3 loop spans 16 amino acids. The PCR used 60 Vbeta and 13 Jbeta primers. TCRdb keeps only in-frame clones here, not all; method: immunoSEQ multiplex PCR. Seen here are around 99,000 clones, about 81% observed once, and the top ten hold roughly 2.5%. This sample was included in a study of cytomegalovirus exposure and HLA in healthy donors. Whole-study results and caveats: It was only CMV serostatus that was available as immune exposure information. The study labeled more than 150 TCR beta chains cytomegalovirus-associated. A prior analysis recorded that most TCR beta V segments were productive about 87% or about 30% of the time.

The chain couples TRBV21-1 to TRBJ2-1; the table assigns TRBD1, which was not confirmed against the DNA. TRBV21-1 is flagged as a pseudogene. The TCR sequence derives from a man younger than 40 in good health and CMV-seropositive. Sequencing input: PBMCs. CDR3 in DNA: TGTGCCAGCAGCAAAATTGGCAGGGCTTGGGGCAATGAGCAGTTCTTC. Its translation is CASSKIGRAWGNEQFF.